This TCR beta chain was documented in a study of neurological immune-mediated disorders. Germline lookup yields CDR1 DFQATT and CDR2 SNEGSKA (reference sequence). After removal of 2 bases from V and 8 bases from J, the junction contained 10 bases not matched to a gene. The CDR3 sequence is 15 residues long. TCRdb passed the 5' RACE reads through MiXCR, listing each CDR3 protein once. Seen here are about 50,000 distinct CDR3 sequences, about a tenth observed once, and the top ten hold 21%. This clonotype was recorded at least ten times. The clonotype originates from a woman in her thirties or forties with HTLV-1-associated myelopathy (HAM/TSP). This sequence joins TRBV20-1 and TRBJ2-1, with 9 bases aligning to TRBD1. Input material: PBMCs. This chain's CDR3 is CSARSITGGADEQFF. As DNA, the CDR3 is TGCAGTGCTAGAAGCATAACAGGGGGCGCGGATGAGCAGTTCTTC.